This T cell receptor beta chain was profiled in a study of T cells in localized non-small cell lung cancer. General study findings and limits: The appearance of a median roughly 58 of the top 100 tumor clones was seen in adjacent lung.

This clone rates as medium-sized. Its antigen remains unknown. The V gene's germline CDR1 is SGDLS and CDR2 YYNGEE. The length of the CDR3 is 15 residues. The V end was cut by 7 bases, the J end by 6 bases, with 22 bases between. TCRdb's table, derived via immunoSEQ multiplex PCR, lists solely in-frame clones and lacks some. The sample contains approximately 1,500 clones, around 36% of which appear only once. Harvested at least 2 cm beyond the tumor margin, adjacent lung showed no atypia. The material was normal lung tissue next to the tumor, obtained before any cancer treatment. The sequence derives from an older female donor with stage II squamous cell lung carcinoma. The chain uses TRBV9 and TRBJ1-2, with D maybe TRBD1 (6 bases). CDR3 sequence: CASRSPAGQGHGYTF. CDR3 nucleotide sequence: TGTGCCAGCCGAAGTCCCGCCGGGCAGGGGCATGGCTACACCTTC.